Reported below is one T cell receptor beta chain. The data were taken from a study of T cells in Graves' hyperthyroidism and ophthalmopathy. The investigators amplified TCR beta CDR3 regions from RNA transcripts. The HTBI primer set drove a first-round RT-PCR of the TCR CDR3. TCRdb redid the calling of the multiplex PCR reads with MiXCR, one entry per CDR3 protein. The sample consists of a few hundred thousand distinct CDR3 sequences, around 45% of them appearing once. In patients aged 18 to 65, hyperthyroidism was newly diagnosed, with duration under 2 months. What was sequenced was peripheral blood or thyroid tissue (not recorded which). This TCR was sampled from a woman under 30 with Graves' hyperthyroidism.

CDR3 loop: CATRGELDTGELFF. CDR3 in DNA: TGTGCCACCAGAGGGGAACTCGACACCGGGGAGCTGTTTTTT. V and J are TRBV24-1 and TRBJ2-2; a possible D gene is TRBD1 (5 bases). Trimming removed 7 bases at V and 3 bases at J, with 11 bases between. CDR3 size: 14 residues. CDR1 KGHDR and CDR2 SFDVKD come from the germline V gene.